This T cell receptor beta chain was found in a study of blood T cell repertoires in COVID-19. Study as a whole: Acute and convalescent COVID-19 specimens originated in the United States, Italy and Spain.

This table comes from immunoSEQ multiplex PCR, and its TCRdb copy is limited to in-frame clones, with some not included. The table lists roughly 120,000 clones, nearly 80% of them singletons, with roughly 17% in the top ten. V lost 2 bases to trimming and J lost 0 bases, with 15 bases between them. The CDR3 spans 16 residues. CDR1 SGHRS and CDR2 YFSETQ come from the germline V gene. The chain joins TRBV5-1 to TRBJ2-7; the D gene is possibly TRBD2 (6 bases). Material: peripheral blood. The sequence derives from an elderly woman with active or convalescent COVID-19. CDR3: CASSFLSGVASYEQYF. The CDR3 DNA reads TGCGCCAGCAGCTTCCTGTCGGGAGTCGCCTCCTACGAGCAGTACTTC.